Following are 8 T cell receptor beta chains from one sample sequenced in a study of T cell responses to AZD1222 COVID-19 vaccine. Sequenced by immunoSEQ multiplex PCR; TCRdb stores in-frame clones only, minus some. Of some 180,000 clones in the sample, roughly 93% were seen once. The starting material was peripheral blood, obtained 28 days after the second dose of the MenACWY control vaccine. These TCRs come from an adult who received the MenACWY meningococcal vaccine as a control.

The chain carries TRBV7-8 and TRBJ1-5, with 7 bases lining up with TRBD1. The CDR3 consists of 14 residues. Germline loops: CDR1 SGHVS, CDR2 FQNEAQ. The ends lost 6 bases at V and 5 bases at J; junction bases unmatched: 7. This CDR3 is CASRPGTADQPQHF. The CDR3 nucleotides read TGTGCCAGCAGACCCGGGACAGCAGATCAGCCCCAGCATTTT.

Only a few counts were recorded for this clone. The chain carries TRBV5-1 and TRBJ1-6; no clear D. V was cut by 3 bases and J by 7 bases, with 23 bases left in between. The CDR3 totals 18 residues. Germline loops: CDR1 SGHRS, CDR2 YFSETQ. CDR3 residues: CASSSRDSLAGRNSPLHF. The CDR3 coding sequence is TGCGCCAGCAGCTCGAGAGATAGCTTGGCAGGACGAAATTCACCCCTCCACTTT.

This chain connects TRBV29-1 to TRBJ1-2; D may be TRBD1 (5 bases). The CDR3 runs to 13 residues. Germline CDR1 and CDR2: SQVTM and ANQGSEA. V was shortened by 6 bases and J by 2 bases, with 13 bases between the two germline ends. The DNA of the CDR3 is TGCAGCGTAACTAACAGGAGAAACTATGGCTACACCTTC. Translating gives CSVTNRRNYGYTF.

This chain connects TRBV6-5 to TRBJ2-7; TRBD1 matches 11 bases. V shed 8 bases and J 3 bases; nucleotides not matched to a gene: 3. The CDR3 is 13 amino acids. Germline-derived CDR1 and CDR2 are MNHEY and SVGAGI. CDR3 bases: TGTGCCAGCCGGACAGGGGGCTTCTACGAGCAGTACTTC. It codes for CASRTGGFYEQYF.

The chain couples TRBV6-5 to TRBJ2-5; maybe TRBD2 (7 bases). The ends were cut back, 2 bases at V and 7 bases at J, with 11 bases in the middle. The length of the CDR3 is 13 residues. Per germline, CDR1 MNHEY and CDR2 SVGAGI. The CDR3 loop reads CASSYGGAGTQYF. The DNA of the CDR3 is TGTGCCAGCAGTTACGGGGGGGCAGGGACCCAGTACTTC.

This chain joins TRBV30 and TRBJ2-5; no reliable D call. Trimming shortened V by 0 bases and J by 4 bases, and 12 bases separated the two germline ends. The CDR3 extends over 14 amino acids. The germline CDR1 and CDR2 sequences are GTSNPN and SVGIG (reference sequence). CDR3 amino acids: CAWSVGMGPETQYF. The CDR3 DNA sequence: TGTGCCTGGAGTGTCGGCATGGGCCCAGAGACCCAGTACTTC.

In nucleotides, the CDR3 is TGTGCCAGCTCAGACCCTGGGGAGACCCAGTACTTC. Its protein product is CASSDPGETQYF. J is TRBJ2-5 and V is TRBV6-5, with no clear D. The CDR3 runs 12 residues. In germline, CDR1 is MNHEY, CDR2 SVGAGI. V lost 8 bases to trimming and J lost 5 bases, with 12 bases between them.

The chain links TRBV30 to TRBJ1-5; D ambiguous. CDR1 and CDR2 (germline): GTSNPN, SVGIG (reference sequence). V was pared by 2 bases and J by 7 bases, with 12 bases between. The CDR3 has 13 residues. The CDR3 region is CAWSKGRRQPQHF. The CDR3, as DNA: TGTGCCTGGAGTAAAGGGAGGCGCCAGCCCCAGCATTTT.